A selection of T cell receptor beta chains follows, all from one sample in a study of long-term antiretroviral therapy in people with HIV. Assay used: immunoSEQ multiplex PCR; TCRdb lists only in-frame clones, some missing. The repertoire includes over 15,000 clones, 60% to 85% of them detected once, and around 15% sits in the top ten. The material was unsorted PBMCs, obtained roughly 2.1 years before starting antiretroviral therapy. These receptors were collected from a man aged 25-45 years with HIV. Both conserved end residues are part of each CDR3. Fields, in order: CDR3 DNA, CDR3 protein, V gene, J gene, D gene, clone size. D genes are given only for firm matches. Not all rows give a size; the values are once, few, many and, for expanded clones, a class.

cdr3_nt: TGTGCCAGCTCGCCCGGACAAACACGGGCCTACGAGCAGTACTTC; cdr3_aa: CASSPGQTRAYEQYF; v_call: TRBV18; j_call: TRBJ2-7; d_call: .; clone_size: .
cdr3_nt: TGTGCCAGCTGCTCGACTAGCGGGAACTACGAGCAGTACTTC; cdr3_aa: CASCSTSGNYEQYF; v_call: TRBV28; j_call: TRBJ2-7; d_call: TRBD2; clone_size: .
cdr3_nt: TGTGCCAGCAGCTTAACGGGGCAGGGGGCAACTGAAGCTTTCTTT; cdr3_aa: CASSLTGQGATEAFF; v_call: TRBV7-8; j_call: TRBJ1-1; d_call: TRBD1; clone_size: .
cdr3_nt: TGTGCCAGCAGCGACTCTAGCGGGAGATACGAGCAGTTCTTC; cdr3_aa: CASSDSSGRYEQFF; v_call: TRBV5-4; j_call: TRBJ2-1; d_call: TRBD2; clone_size: .
cdr3_nt: TGTGCCAGACTGGTTTCTCAGGGGGCACGGGGCTACACCTTC; cdr3_aa: CARLVSQGARGYTF; v_call: TRBV2; j_call: TRBJ1-2; d_call: TRBD1; clone_size: .
cdr3_nt: TGTGCCGGTGGGCTATCGGGTGGCTACACCTTC; cdr3_aa: CAGGLSGGYTF; v_call: TRBV28; j_call: TRBJ1-2; d_call: .; clone_size: .
cdr3_nt: TGTGCCAGCAGCTCCCGGACAGGGAAGCTGTCTGAAGCTTTCTTT; cdr3_aa: CASSSRTGKLSEAFF; v_call: TRBV7-2; j_call: TRBJ1-1; d_call: TRBD1; clone_size: .
cdr3_nt: TGTGCCAGCTCACCATGGGGAATCGGGGATACGCAGTATTTT; cdr3_aa: CASSPWGIGDTQYF; v_call: TRBV18; j_call: TRBJ2-3; d_call: .; clone_size: .
cdr3_nt: TGTGCCAGTACCCGGACAGGGGTCACCGGGGAGCTGTTTTTT; cdr3_aa: CASTRTGVTGELFF; v_call: TRBV19; j_call: TRBJ2-2; d_call: TRBD1; clone_size: .
cdr3_nt: TGTGCCATCAGTGAAGGCGGGGGAGGAGGAGGTACGCAGTATTTT; cdr3_aa: CAISEGGGGGGTQYF; v_call: TRBV10-3; j_call: TRBJ2-3; d_call: TRBD2; clone_size: .
cdr3_nt: TGTGCCAGCAGCCAAAACTTAGCCGCGGGAGGATCGGACGGGGAGCTGTTTTTT; cdr3_aa: CASSQNLAAGGSDGELFF; v_call: TRBV4-2; j_call: TRBJ2-2; d_call: TRBD2; clone_size: .
cdr3_nt: TGTGCCAGCAGTTTGGGACTAGCGGACTCCTACGAGCAGTACTTC; cdr3_aa: CASSLGLADSYEQYF; v_call: TRBV27; j_call: TRBJ2-7; d_call: TRBD2; clone_size: .
cdr3_nt: TGTGCCAGCAGCTTAATGGCCGCTAGCTCTGGAAACACCATATATTTT; cdr3_aa: CASSLMAASSGNTIYF; v_call: TRBV7-2; j_call: TRBJ1-3; d_call: .; clone_size: .
cdr3_nt: TGTGCCAGCAGCCCCCGACAGGGGAGCACAGATACGCAGTATTTT; cdr3_aa: CASSPRQGSTDTQYF; v_call: TRBV7-9; j_call: TRBJ2-3; d_call: TRBD1; clone_size: .
cdr3_nt: TGTGCCAGCAGCCTCGTCCAGGGGTCGTCCTACGAGCAGTACTTC; cdr3_aa: CASSLVQGSSYEQYF; v_call: TRBV5-4; j_call: TRBJ2-7; d_call: .; clone_size: .
cdr3_nt: TGCAGCGGGAGCAGTTCCTACAATGAGCAGTTCTTC; cdr3_aa: CSGSSSYNEQFF; v_call: TRBV29-1; j_call: TRBJ2-1; d_call: .; clone_size: .
cdr3_nt: TGTGCCAGCAGTGTAACTAGCGGGAGCCACAATGAGCAGTTCTTC; cdr3_aa: CASSVTSGSHNEQFF; v_call: TRBV6-4; j_call: TRBJ2-1; d_call: TRBD2; clone_size: few
cdr3_nt: TGTGCTAGCAGCTTTTCAGCGGGAGGAAAAGAGACCCAGTACTTC; cdr3_aa: CASSFSAGGKETQYF; v_call: TRBV7-7; j_call: TRBJ2-5; d_call: TRBD2; clone_size: .
cdr3_nt: TGTGCCAGCAGTTTAACGGGAGAGAATGAAAAACTGTTTTTT; cdr3_aa: CASSLTGENEKLFF; v_call: TRBV28; j_call: TRBJ1-4; d_call: .; clone_size: few
cdr3_nt: TGTGCTAGCAGCCCATCCACAAGGGCCCCCGGGGAGACCCAGTACTTC; cdr3_aa: CASSPSTRAPGETQYF; v_call: TRBV7-7; j_call: TRBJ2-5; d_call: .; clone_size: .
cdr3_nt: TGTGCCAGCAGCCACCCTATAATAGGACAGGACCCTGGAAACACCATATATTTT; cdr3_aa: CASSHPIIGQDPGNTIYF; v_call: TRBV14; j_call: TRBJ1-3; d_call: TRBD1; clone_size: .
cdr3_nt: TGTGCCAGCAGTTACGGGGCCACCATATATTTT; cdr3_aa: CASSYGATIYF; v_call: TRBV6-5; j_call: TRBJ1-3; d_call: .; clone_size: .
cdr3_nt: TGCGCCAGCAGCCGGACGGGAGCGAACACCGGGGAGCTGTTTTTT; cdr3_aa: CASSRTGANTGELFF; v_call: TRBV10-2; j_call: TRBJ2-2; d_call: .; clone_size: .
cdr3_nt: TGTGCCTGGAGTGTAGACGCCCCGGGAGACACCGGGGAGCTGTTTTTT; cdr3_aa: CAWSVDAPGDTGELFF; v_call: TRBV30; j_call: TRBJ2-2; d_call: .; clone_size: medium-sized
cdr3_nt: TGTGCCAGCAGCGAGGGACAGGGTAGCAATCAGCCCCAGCATTTT; cdr3_aa: CASSEGQGSNQPQHF; v_call: TRBV7-2; j_call: TRBJ1-5; d_call: TRBD1; clone_size: .